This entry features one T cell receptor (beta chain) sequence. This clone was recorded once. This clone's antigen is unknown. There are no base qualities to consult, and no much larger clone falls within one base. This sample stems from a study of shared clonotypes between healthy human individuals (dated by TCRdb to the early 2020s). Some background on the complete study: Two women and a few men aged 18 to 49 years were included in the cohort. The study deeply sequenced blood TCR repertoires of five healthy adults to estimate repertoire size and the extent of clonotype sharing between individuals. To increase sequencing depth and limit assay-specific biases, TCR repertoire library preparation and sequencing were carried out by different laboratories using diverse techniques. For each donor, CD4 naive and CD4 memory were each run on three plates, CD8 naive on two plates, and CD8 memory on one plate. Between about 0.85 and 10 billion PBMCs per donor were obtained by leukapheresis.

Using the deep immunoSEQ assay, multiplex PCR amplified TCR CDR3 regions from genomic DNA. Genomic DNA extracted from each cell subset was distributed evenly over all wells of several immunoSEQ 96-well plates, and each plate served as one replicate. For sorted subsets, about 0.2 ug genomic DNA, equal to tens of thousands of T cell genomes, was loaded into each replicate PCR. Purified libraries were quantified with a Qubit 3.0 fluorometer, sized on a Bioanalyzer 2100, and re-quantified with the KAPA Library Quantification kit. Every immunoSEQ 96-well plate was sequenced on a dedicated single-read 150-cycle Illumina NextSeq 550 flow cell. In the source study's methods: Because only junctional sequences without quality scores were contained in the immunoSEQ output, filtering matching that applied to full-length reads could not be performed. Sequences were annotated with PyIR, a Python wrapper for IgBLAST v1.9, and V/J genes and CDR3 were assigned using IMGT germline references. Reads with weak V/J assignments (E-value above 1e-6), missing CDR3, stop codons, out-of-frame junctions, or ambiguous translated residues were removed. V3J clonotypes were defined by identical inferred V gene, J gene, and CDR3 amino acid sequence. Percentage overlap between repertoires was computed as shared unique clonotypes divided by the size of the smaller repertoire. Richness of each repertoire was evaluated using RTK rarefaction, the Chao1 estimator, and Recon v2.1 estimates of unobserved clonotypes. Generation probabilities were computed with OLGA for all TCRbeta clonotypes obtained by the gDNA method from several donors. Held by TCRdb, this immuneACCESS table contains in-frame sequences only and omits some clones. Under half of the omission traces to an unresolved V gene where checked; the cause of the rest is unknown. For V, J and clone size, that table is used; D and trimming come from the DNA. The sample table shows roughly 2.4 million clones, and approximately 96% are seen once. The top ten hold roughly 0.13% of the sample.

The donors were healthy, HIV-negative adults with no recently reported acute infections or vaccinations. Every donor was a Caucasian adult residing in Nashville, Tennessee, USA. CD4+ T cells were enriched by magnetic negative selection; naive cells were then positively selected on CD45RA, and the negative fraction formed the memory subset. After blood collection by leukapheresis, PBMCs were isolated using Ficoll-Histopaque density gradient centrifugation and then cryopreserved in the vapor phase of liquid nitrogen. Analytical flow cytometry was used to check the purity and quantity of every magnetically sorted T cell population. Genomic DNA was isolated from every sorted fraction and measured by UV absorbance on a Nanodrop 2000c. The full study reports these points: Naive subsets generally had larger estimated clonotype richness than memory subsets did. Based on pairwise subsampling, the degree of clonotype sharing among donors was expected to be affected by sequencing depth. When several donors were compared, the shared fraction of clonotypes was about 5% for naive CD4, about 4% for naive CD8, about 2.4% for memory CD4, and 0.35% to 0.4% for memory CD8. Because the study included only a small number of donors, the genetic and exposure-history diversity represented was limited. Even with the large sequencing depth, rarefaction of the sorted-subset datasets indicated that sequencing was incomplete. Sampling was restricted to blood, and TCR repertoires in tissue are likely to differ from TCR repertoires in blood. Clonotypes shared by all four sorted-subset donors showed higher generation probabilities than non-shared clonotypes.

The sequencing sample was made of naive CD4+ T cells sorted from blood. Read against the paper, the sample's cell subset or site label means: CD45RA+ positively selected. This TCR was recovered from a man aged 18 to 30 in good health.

The base sequence is TGTGCCAGCTCACCTCGGGAGATCAACGGCTACACCTTC. Its translation reads: CASSPREINGYTF. The chain uses TRBV18 and TRBJ1-2; the D gene is unclear. The germline V gene gives CDR1 as KGHSH and CDR2 as LQKENI. V is cut by 3 bases and J by 8 bases, and the space between the germline ends is 13 bases. Counted from cysteine to phenylalanine, this CDR3 has 13 amino acids. The kept DNA is CDR3 alone, 39 bases in frame from the first base. Reference TRBV18 and TRBJ1-2 genes cover what lies past the CDR3, so the full variable domain is NAGVMQNPRHLVRRRGQEARLRCSPMKGHSHVYWYRQLPEEGLKFMVYLQKENIIDESGMPKERFSAEFPKEGPSILRIQQVVRGDSAAYFCASSPREINGYTFGSGTRLTVV.